The T cell receptor (beta chain) under discussion was sequenced for a study of shared clonotypes between healthy human individuals. Only Caucasian adults living in Nashville, Tennessee served as donors. Researchers partitioned CD4+ cells into CD45RA+ naive and CD45RA-negative memory subsets. CDR1 SGHVS and CDR2 FQNEAQ come from the germline V gene. The CDR3 has 13 amino acids. Trimming cost V 3 bases and J 4 bases, with 9 bases left between them. The protocol was immunoSEQ multiplex PCR, while the TCRdb copy is restricted to in-frame clones and leaves out a portion. This table has 600,000 to 700,000 clones, roughly 72% appearing once.

The sequenced sample consisted of memory CD4+ T cells sorted from blood. The subset is: CD45RA-negative fraction. The chain carries TRBV7-8 and TRBJ1-1, with a tentative D call TRBD1 (6 bases). This TCR was sampled from a woman aged 25 to 39 in good health. CDR3 residues: CASSFRGRTEAFF. The CDR3 DNA is TGTGCCAGCAGCTTCAGGGGTCGCACTGAAGCTTTCTTT. The full variable domain, rest sourced from reference TRBV7-8 and TRBJ1-1, is GAGVSQSPRYKVAKRGQDVALRCDPISGHVSLFWYQQALGQGPEFLTYFQNEAQLDKSGLPSDRFFAERPEGSVSTLKIQRTQQEDSAVYLCASSFRGRTEAFFGQGTRLTVV.